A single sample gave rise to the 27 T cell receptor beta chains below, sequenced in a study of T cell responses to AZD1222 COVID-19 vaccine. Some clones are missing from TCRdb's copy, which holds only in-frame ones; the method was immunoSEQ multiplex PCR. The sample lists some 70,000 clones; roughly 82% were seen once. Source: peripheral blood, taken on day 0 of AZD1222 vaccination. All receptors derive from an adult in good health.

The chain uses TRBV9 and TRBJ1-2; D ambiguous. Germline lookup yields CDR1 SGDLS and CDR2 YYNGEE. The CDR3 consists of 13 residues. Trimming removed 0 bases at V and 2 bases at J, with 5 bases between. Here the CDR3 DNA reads TGTGCCAGCAGCGTAGAGGAAAACTATGGCTACACCTTC. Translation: CASSVEENYGYTF.

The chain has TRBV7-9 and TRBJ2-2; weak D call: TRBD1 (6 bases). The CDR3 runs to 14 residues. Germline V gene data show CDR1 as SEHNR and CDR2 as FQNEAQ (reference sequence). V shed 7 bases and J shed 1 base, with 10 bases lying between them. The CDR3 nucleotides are TGTGCCAGCACCGAGGACAGGAACACCGGGGAGCTGTTTTTT. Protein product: CASTEDRNTGELFF.

The CDR3 loop is CASSLDATGEDTQYF. As DNA, the CDR3 is TGCGCCAGCAGCTTGGACGCGACAGGGGAAGATACGCAGTATTTT. The rearrangement joins TRBV5-1 to TRBJ2-3; TRBD1 aligns across 8 bases. The germline V gene has CDR1 SGHRS and CDR2 YFSETQ. Trimming cost V 0 bases and J 5 bases; bases outside gene matches: 5. The CDR3 is 15 amino acids.

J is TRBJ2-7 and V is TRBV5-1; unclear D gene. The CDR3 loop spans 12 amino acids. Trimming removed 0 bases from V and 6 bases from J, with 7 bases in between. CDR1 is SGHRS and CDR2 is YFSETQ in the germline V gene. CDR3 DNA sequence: TGCGCCAGCAGCTTGGACACAATCGAGCAGTACTTC. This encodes CASSLDTIEQYF.

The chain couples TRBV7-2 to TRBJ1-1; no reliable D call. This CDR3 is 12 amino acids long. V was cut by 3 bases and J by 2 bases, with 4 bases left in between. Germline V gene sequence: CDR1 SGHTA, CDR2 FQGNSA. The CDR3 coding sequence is TGTGCCAGCAGCTTTACAAACACTGAAGCTTTCTTT. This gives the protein CASSFTNTEAFF. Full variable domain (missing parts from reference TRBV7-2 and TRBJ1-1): GAGVSQSPSNKVTEKGKDVELRCDPISGHTALYWYRQSLGQGLEFLIYFQGNSAPDKSGLPSDRFSAERTGGSVSTLTIQRTQQEDSAVYLCASSFTNTEAFFGQGTRLTVV.

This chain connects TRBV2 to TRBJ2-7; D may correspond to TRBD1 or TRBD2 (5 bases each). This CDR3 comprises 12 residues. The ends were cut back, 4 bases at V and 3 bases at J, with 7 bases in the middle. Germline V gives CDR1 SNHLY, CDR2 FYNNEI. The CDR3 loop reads CASSGGDYEQYF. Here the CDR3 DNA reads TGTGCCAGCAGTGGAGGGGACTACGAGCAGTACTTC.

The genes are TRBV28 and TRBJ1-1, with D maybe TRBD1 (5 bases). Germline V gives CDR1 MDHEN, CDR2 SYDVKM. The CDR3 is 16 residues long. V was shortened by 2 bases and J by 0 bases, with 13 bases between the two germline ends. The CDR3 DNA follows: TGTGCCAGCAGTTTAACGCAGGGAACCGTGAACACTGAAGCTTTCTTT. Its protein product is CASSLTQGTVNTEAFF. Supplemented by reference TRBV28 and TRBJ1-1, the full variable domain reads DVKVTQSSRYLVKRTGEKVFLECVQDMDHENMFWYRQDPGLGLRLIYFSYDVKMKEKGDIPEGYSVSREKKERFSLILESASTNQTSMYLCASSLTQGTVNTEAFFGQGTRLTVV.

The DNA of the CDR3 is TGTGCCAGCAGTTACTCGAACTTCTATGGCTACACCTTC. Its protein is CASSYSNFYGYTF. The chain couples TRBV6-5 to TRBJ1-2; D is unresolved. The germline CDR1 and CDR2 sequences are MNHEY and SVGAGI. The length of the CDR3 is 13 residues. V was clipped by 0 bases and J by 4 bases, with 6 bases between them.

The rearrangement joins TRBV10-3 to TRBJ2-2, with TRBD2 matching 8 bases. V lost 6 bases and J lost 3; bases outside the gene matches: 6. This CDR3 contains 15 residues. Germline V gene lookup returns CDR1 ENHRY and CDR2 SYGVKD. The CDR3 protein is CAIRGSSGDTGELFF. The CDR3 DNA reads TGTGCCATCAGGGGGAGTAGCGGGGACACCGGGGAGCTGTTTTTT.

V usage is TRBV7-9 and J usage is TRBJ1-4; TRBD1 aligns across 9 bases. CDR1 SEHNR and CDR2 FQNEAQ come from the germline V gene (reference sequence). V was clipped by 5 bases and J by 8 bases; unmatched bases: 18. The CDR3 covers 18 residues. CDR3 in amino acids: CASSRRDRPGQGMEKLFF. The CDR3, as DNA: TGTGCCAGCAGCAGGAGGGACCGGCCGGGACAGGGAATGGAAAAACTGTTTTTT.

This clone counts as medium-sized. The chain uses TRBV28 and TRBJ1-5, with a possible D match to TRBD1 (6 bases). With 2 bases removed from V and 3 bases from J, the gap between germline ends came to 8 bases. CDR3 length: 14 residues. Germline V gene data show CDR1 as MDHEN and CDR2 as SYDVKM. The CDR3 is CASSLTGFNQPQHF. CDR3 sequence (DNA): TGTGCCAGCAGTTTAACAGGGTTCAATCAGCCCCAGCATTTT.

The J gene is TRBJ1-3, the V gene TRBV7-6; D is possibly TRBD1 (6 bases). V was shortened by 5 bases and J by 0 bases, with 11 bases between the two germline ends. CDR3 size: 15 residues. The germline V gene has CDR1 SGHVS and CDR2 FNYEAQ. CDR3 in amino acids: CASSTLDSSGNTIYF. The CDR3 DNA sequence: TGTGCCAGCAGCACCTTGGACAGCTCTGGAAACACCATATATTTT.

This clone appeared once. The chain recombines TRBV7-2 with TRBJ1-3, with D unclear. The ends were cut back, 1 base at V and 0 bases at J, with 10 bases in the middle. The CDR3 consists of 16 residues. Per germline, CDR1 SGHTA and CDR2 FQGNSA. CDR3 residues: CASSLERGVSGNTIYF. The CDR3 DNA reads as TGTGCCAGCAGCTTAGAGCGGGGAGTCTCTGGAAACACCATATATTTT.

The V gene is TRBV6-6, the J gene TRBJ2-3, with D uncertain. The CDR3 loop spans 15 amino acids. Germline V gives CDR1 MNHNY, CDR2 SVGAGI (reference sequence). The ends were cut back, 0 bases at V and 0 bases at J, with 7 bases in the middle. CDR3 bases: TGTGCCAGCAGTTACTCAGAACCTAGCACAGATACGCAGTATTTT. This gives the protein CASSYSEPSTDTQYF.

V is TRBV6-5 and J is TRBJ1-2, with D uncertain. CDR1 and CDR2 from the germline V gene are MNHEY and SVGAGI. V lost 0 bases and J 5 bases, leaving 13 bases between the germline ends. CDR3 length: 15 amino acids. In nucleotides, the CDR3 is TGTGCCAGCAGTTACTCGGGAGGGCGAGGGTATGGCTACACCTTC. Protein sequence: CASSYSGGRGYGYTF.

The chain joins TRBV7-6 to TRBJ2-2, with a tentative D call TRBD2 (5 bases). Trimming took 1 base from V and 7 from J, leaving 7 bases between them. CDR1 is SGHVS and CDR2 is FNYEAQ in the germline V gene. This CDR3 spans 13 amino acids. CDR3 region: CASSLVEGGELFF. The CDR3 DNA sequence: TGTGCCAGCAGCTTAGTAGAGGGCGGGGAGCTGTTTTTT.

CDR3 sequence (DNA): TGTGCCAGCAGTTTATGGGGAGATGCCTACGAGCAGTACTTC. Translated, it gives CASSLWGDAYEQYF. The chain couples TRBV27 to TRBJ2-7; a weak D match, TRBD2 (5 bases). The V and J ends lost 1 base and 2 bases respectively, with 9 bases between them. The CDR3 length is 14 residues. Germline CDR1 MNHEY, CDR2 SMNVEV (reference sequence).

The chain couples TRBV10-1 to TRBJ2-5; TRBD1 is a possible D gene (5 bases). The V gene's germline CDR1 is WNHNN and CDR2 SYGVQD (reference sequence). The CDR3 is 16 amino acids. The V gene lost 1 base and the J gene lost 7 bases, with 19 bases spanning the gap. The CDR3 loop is CASSEFGGTKRGTQYF. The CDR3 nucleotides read TGCGCCAGCAGTGAGTTCGGCGGAACGAAAAGGGGGACCCAGTACTTC.

CDR3 DNA sequence: TGTGCCAGCAGCTTGGGGGTGGGAATGAACACTGAAGCTTTCTTT. Protein product: CASSLGVGMNTEAFF. V is TRBV5-8 and J is TRBJ1-1; the D is unclear. V gave up 0 bases and J gave up 0 bases, with 9 bases separating them. In germline, CDR1 is SGHTS, CDR2 YDEGEE. The CDR3 consists of 15 residues.

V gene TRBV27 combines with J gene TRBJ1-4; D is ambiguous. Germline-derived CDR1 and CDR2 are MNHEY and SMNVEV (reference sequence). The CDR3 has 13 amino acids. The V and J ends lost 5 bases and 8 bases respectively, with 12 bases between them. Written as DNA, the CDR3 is TGTGCCAGCAGTCCGCGTCGAAGCGAAAAACTGTTTTTT. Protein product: CASSPRRSEKLFF. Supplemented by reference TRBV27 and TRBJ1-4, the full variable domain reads EAQVTQNPRYLITVTGKKLTVTCSQNMNHEYMSWYRQDPGLGLRQIYYSMNVEVTDKGDVPEGYKVSRKEKRNFPLILESPSPNQTSLYFCASSPRRSEKLFFGSGTQLSVL.

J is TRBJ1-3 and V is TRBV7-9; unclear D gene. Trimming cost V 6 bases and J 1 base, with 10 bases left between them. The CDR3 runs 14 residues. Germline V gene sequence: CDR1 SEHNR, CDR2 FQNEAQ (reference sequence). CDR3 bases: TGTGCCAGCAGAAAGACCGATTCTGGAAACACCATATATTTT. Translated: CASRKTDSGNTIYF. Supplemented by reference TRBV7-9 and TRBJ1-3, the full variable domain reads DTGVSQNPRHKITKRGQNVTFRCDPISEHNRLYWYRQTLGQGPEFLTYFQNEAQLEKSRLLSDRFSAERPKGSFSTLEIQRTEQGDSAMYLCASRKTDSGNTIYFGEGSWLTVV.

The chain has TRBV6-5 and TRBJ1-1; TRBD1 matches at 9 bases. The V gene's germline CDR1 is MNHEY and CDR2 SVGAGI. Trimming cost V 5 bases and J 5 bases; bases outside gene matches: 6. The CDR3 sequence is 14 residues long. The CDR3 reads CASSLQGAVTEAFF. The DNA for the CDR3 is TGTGCCAGCAGTCTACAGGGGGCCGTAACTGAAGCTTTCTTT.

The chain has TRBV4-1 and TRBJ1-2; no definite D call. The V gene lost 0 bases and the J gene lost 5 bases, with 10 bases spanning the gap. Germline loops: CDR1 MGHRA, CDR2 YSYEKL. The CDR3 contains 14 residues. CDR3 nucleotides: TGCGCCAGCAGCCAAGAGGTCAGCTATTATGGCTACACCTTC. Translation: CASSQEVSYYGYTF.

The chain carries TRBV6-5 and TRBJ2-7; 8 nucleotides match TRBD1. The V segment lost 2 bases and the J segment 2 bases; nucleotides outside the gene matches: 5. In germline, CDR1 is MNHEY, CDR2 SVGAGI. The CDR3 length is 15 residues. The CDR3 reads CASSYDRGTPYEQYF. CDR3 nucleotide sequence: TGTGCCAGCAGTTACGACAGGGGAACCCCCTACGAGCAGTACTTC.

The CDR3 DNA reads as TGTGCCAGCAGTTTGCTAAGGGCAGGGGGCGGTGGAAACACCATATATTTT. Translating gives CASSLLRAGGGGNTIYF. The J gene is TRBJ1-3, the V gene TRBV28; 8 nucleotides agree with TRBD1. V lost 3 bases, J lost 3 bases, and 10 bases stayed unmatched. Looked up from germline, CDR1 is MDHEN and CDR2 is SYDVKM. The CDR3 runs 17 residues. Filled out from reference TRBV28 and TRBJ1-3, the complete variable domain reads DVKVTQSSRYLVKRTGEKVFLECVQDMDHENMFWYRQDPGLGLRLIYFSYDVKMKEKGDIPEGYSVSREKKERFSLILESASTNQTSMYLCASSLLRAGGGGNTIYFGEGSWLTVV.

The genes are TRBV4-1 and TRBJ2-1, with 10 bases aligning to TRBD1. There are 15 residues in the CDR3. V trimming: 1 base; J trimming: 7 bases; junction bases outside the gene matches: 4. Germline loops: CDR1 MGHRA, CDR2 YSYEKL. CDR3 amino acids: CASSQVVGQGNEQFF. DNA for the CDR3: TGCGCCAGCAGCCAAGTCGTGGGACAGGGGAATGAGCAGTTCTTC.

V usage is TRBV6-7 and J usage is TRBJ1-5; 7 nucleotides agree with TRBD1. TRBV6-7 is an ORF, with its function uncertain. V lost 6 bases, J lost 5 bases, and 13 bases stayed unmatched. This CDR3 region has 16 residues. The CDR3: CASSYRQGGWYQPQHF. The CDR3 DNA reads TGTGCCAGCAGCTACAGACAGGGAGGTTGGTATCAGCCCCAGCATTTT.